The rows below give T cell receptor beta chains drawn from one sample of a study of cytomegalovirus exposure and HLA in healthy donors. The table came from immunoSEQ multiplex PCR; TCRdb's copy has only in-frame clones and leaves some out. The data hold around 170,000 clones, with 84% observed a single time. Sequencing used PBMCs. The receptor source for this set is a boy aged 2-15 years in good health and CMV-seronegative. Both conserved end residues are trimmed from each CDR3. A D gene is named only where the DNA matches it firmly.

V gene	CDR3 length	J gene	D gene	CDR3 protein
TRBV19	17	TRBJ1-1	-	ASTPSGLGRGKMNTEAF
TRBV6-5	13	TRBJ1-2	TRBD1	ASSYFVRGIDGYT
TRBV9	14	TRBJ1-2	-	ASSVEGWGGNYGYT
TRBV7-3	12	TRBJ2-3	TRBD2	ASSVSGSTDTQY
TRBV29-1	9	TRBJ2-7	-	SVFREGEQY
TRBV9	14	TRBJ1-5	TRBD1	ASSGGDSYSNQPQH
TRBV7-2	12	TRBJ2-4	TRBD1	ASSSRGPGSIQY
TRBV28	11	TRBJ2-7	-	ASSFAAAYEQY
TRBV5-1	15	TRBJ2-1	TRBD2	ASSLVRMGLAGGEQF
TRBV27	12	TRBJ2-3	TRBD2	ASSPSGSFDTQY
TRBV15	11	TRBJ2-7	-	ATSRDLSYEQY
TRBV29-1	12	TRBJ1-3	TRBD1	SVRDSLSGNTIY
TRBV11-2	17	TRBJ1-2	-	ASSTTSYYSYPSNYGYT
TRBV18	12	-	-	ASSPNSLSYEQY
TRBV4-1	17	TRBJ2-2	TRBD2	ASSQGILSSGINTGELF
TRBV19	13	TRBJ2-1	-	ASSHRVPKIDEQF
TRBV7-9	13	TRBJ1-4	TRBD1	SSGVDRGIGEKLF
TRBV11-1	14	TRBJ2-5	-	ASSLGSSPDQETQY
TRBV7-3	11	TRBJ2-7	TRBD2	ASSWLGGGEQY
TRBV2	14	TRBJ2-1	-	ASSVLGGASYNEQF
TRBV12-5	12	TRBJ1-2	-	ASGLVPGGYGYT
TRBV6-5	12	TRBJ1-1	TRBD1	ASSYSGGVTEAF
TRBV5-5	15	TRBJ2-7	-	ASSLDLDLEVSYEQY
TRBV12-5	9	TRBJ1-2	-	ASGGLRFTT
TRBV7-9	14	TRBJ1-5	TRBD1	ASSLSRDRGDQPQH
TRBV6-1	13	TRBJ1-5	TRBD1	ASSSDRGSNQPQH
TRBV6-6	11	TRBJ1-2	-	ASSPDRGYGYT
TRBV5-1	12	TRBJ1-4	TRBD1	ASSQRQGTEKLF
TRBV30	12	TRBJ2-5	-	AWSVGGGMETQY
TRBV4-1	13	TRBJ2-3	TRBD2	ASSQSGMGTDTQY
TRBV25-1	12	TRBJ1-2	-	ASSESGDIHGYT
TRBV4-2	13	TRBJ2-3	TRBD1	ASSPRQGNTDTQY
TRBV7-3	12	TRBJ2-2	-	ASSLTRDTGELF
TRBV5-1	14	TRBJ2-7	TRBD2	ASSPGLAGGPSEQY
TRBV5-4	13	TRBJ2-7	-	ASSVGPAGSYEQY
TRBV28	13	TRBJ1-1	-	ASSPDRLTDTEAF
TRBV13	14	TRBJ2-3	TRBD2	ASSELRLAGADTQY
TRBV19	12	TRBJ1-1	-	ASSIGHVNTEAF
TRBV5-1	14	TRBJ2-3	TRBD2	ASSTLAVTSTDTQY
TRBV4-1	15	TRBJ2-1	TRBD2	ASSLRTSGKFDNEQF
TRBV7-9	13	TRBJ2-1	TRBD2	ASSPSGSHYNEQF
TRBV6-5	10	TRBJ2-2	-	ASTRNTGELF
TRBV6-1	13	TRBJ2-7	-	ASSEGGDFSYEQY
TRBV7-2	12	-	TRBD1	ASSADRGPYEQY
TRBV29-1	12	TRBJ2-5	-	SVGGPGWQETQY
TRBV28	13	TRBJ1-2	-	ASSLKLEGNDGYT
TRBV21-1	17	TRBJ2-5	-	ASSKVGRGTSGGSETQY
TRBV29-1	11	TRBJ1-2	-	SVEVGAYYGYT
TRBV28	12	TRBJ2-3	TRBD1	ASSATGVTDTQY
TRBV30	11	TRBJ2-7	TRBD1	AGDRQGAYEQY
TRBV5-6	12	-	-	ASSLYGLAGELF
TRBV6-5	11	TRBJ2-1	-	ATLAFPYNEQF
TRBV5-1	14	TRBJ1-1	TRBD1	ASSSLTGGKNTEAF
TRBV7-9	13	TRBJ2-7	-	ASSRPGSTAYEQY